Listed below are T cell receptor beta chains from one sample, sequenced in a study of OX40 agonist ivuxolimab in advanced cancers. Sequenced by immunoSEQ multiplex PCR; TCRdb stores in-frame clones only, minus some. The profile shows 45,000 or so clones, 85% to 90% of them singletons. The sample here was CD4+ or CD8+ T cells sorted from blood, taken in a trial of the OX40 agonist ivuxolimab. All receptors derive from an adult with an advanced solid tumor such as melanoma, head and neck, liver or kidney cancer. CDR3s include the opening cysteine and the closing phenylalanine or tryptophan. A D gene is named only where the DNA matches it firmly. Where a row states a size, it is once, few, many or the class of an expanded clone; other rows omit it.

CDR3 DNA	CDR3 protein	D gene	clone size	V gene	J gene
TGTGCCAGCAGTGTCGGGACTACTAATGAGCAGTTCTTC	CASSVGTTNEQFF	TRBD2	few	TRBV2	TRBJ2-1
TGTGCCACCGCTATTCACAGGGGGCGCAGCGCCAAAAACATTCAGTACTTC	CATAIHRGRSAKNIQYF	TRBD1	-	TRBV27	TRBJ2-4
TGTGCCAGCAGTGACTCAAACAGGGGAGGGGAGACCCAGTACTTC	CASSDSNRGGETQYF	-	-	TRBV25-1	TRBJ2-5
TGTGCCAGCAGCGGGACCAGGGAGCGCGAGCAGTACTTC	CASSGTREREQYF	-	-	TRBV7-2	TRBJ2-7
TGTGCCAGCAGCCTGAACAATCAGCCCCAGCATTTT	CASSLNNQPQHF	-	-	TRBV11-2	TRBJ1-5
TGTGCCAGTAAGCAGGGGGCTCGTGAAAAACTGTTTTTT	CASKQGAREKLFF	TRBD1	-	TRBV19	TRBJ1-4
TGTGCCAGCAGCTTGGACAGGGGGTCAACCGGGGAGCTGTTTTTT	CASSLDRGSTGELFF	TRBD1	-	TRBV5-6	TRBJ2-2
TGTGCCAGCAGTGAAACTTCGGGGGATAGCAAAAACATTCAGTACTTC	CASSETSGDSKNIQYF	-	once	TRBV6-1	TRBJ2-4
TGTGCCAGCAGCCGGGACAGGGGGGGAAACACCATATATTTT	CASSRDRGGNTIYF	TRBD1	-	TRBV7-2	TRBJ1-3
TGTGCCAGCCAGAGCCCGGCGCAAAGAAACACCATATATTTT	CASQSPAQRNTIYF	-	-	TRBV28	TRBJ1-3
TGTGCCAGCAGCCCTAGGGTCGGAGGGAGCACAGATACGCAGTATTTT	CASSPRVGGSTDTQYF	-	-	TRBV7-2	TRBJ2-3
TGTGCCAGTAGTAACCAACACAGGGCCAATGAGCAGTTCTTC	CASSNQHRANEQFF	-	-	TRBV19	TRBJ2-1
TGTGCCAGCAGCTTAGTCGGGGGAGGGAGCAATCAGCCCCAGCATTTT	CASSLVGGGSNQPQHF	-	-	TRBV7-2	TRBJ1-5
TGTGCCAGCAGCACCTGGACTAGCGGCACAGATACGCAGTATTTT	CASSTWTSGTDTQYF	TRBD2	-	TRBV11-2	TRBJ2-3
TGTGCCAGCAGCACCGAGAGGACAGCTGGCTACACCTTC	CASSTERTAGYTF	-	-	TRBV11-1	TRBJ1-2
TGCGCCAGCAGTGAACCCCCTGCCGGGACCCAGTACTTC	CASSEPPAGTQYF	-	-	TRBV10-1	TRBJ2-5
TGCGCCAGCAGTGTCTTAGGGGGTACCTACGAGCAGTACTTC	CASSVLGGTYEQYF	-	-	TRBV5-1	TRBJ2-7
TGCGCCAGCAGCTTGGACAGCACAGATACGCAGTATTTT	CASSLDSTDTQYF	-	-	TRBV5-1	TRBJ2-3
TGTGCCAGCAGCAAAGACAGATTTACCTCCTACGAGCAGTACTTC	CASSKDRFTSYEQYF	-	-	TRBV28	TRBJ2-7
TGTGCCAGCAGCTCCAGTTATACTGAAGCTTTCTTT	CASSSSYTEAFF	-	-	TRBV5-4	TRBJ1-1
TGTGCCAGCAGTTCACCAGAGGGGGGAAGCTATGGCTACACCTTC	CASSSPEGGSYGYTF	-	few	TRBV27	TRBJ1-2
TGCGCCAGCTGCCGGGACAGGGGGCCAGATACGCAGTATTTT	CASCRDRGPDTQYF	TRBD1	-	TRBV5-1	TRBJ2-3
TGTGCCAGCAGCTTGGCCCGGGACACACGGGAATGGGAGCAGTTCTTC	CASSLARDTREWEQFF	-	-	TRBV5-6	TRBJ2-1
TGCGCCAGCAGCGCACTAGCGACCTACAATGAGCAGTTCTTC	CASSALATYNEQFF	TRBD2	-	TRBV10-2	TRBJ2-1
TGTGCCAGCAGCTTTGGTGGAGGACGGGTGGGAGCCCAGTACTTC	CASSFGGGRVGAQYF	-	-	TRBV7-9	TRBJ2-5
TGTGCCAGCAGCCGTCTGCAGGGACCATCCTACGAGCAGTACTTC	CASSRLQGPSYEQYF	-	-	TRBV5-5	TRBJ2-7
TGTGCCAGCAGCTTGTGGAGCCTCGCAGATACGCAGTATTTT	CASSLWSLADTQYF	-	-	TRBV7-2	TRBJ2-3
TGTGCCAGCAGTCGGGGGACACGTATCTACGAGCAGTACTTC	CASSRGTRIYEQYF	-	-	TRBV28	TRBJ2-7
TGTGCCAGCAGCTTACGGGGGCAGTTCACCGGGGAGCTGTTTTTT	CASSLRGQFTGELFF	-	-	TRBV7-2	TRBJ2-2
TGTGCCAGCAGCCAATCCCTAAACAGCAAAGAGACCCAGTACTTC	CASSQSLNSKETQYF	-	-	TRBV16	TRBJ2-5
TGTGCCAGCAGCTCTCGCCAAAAACTGTTTTTT	CASSSRQKLFF	-	-	TRBV9	TRBJ1-4
TGTGCCAGCAGCTGGCGGGTCGGGGCCCGGAACACCGGGGAGCTGTTTTTT	CASSWRVGARNTGELFF	-	-	TRBV7-6	TRBJ2-2
TGCGCCAGCAGCCAAGATAGGGGGACACTGAAAAACATTCAGTACTTC	CASSQDRGTLKNIQYF	-	-	TRBV4-3	TRBJ2-4
TGTGCCAGCAGCCGATCAGGGGCCGAGACCCAGTACTTC	CASSRSGAETQYF	-	-	TRBV14	TRBJ2-5
TGTGCCAGCAGCTCGGGACAGCCGGGAATTTATCAGCCCCAGCATTTT	CASSSGQPGIYQPQHF	TRBD1	-	TRBV7-2	TRBJ1-5
TGTGCCAGCAGCTTAGCTCGACTAGCGGGAGTTCACGAGCAGTACTTC	CASSLARLAGVHEQYF	TRBD2	once	TRBV7-2	TRBJ2-7
TGTGCCAGCAGCTTAGCGGGGGGAAGCTACAATGAGCAGTTCTTC	CASSLAGGSYNEQFF	TRBD2	-	TRBV11-3	TRBJ2-1
TGTGCCAGCAGTCCGAGCGGGAGCTCCTACGAGCAGTACTTC	CASSPSGSSYEQYF	TRBD2	-	TRBV28	TRBJ2-7
TGTGCCAGCAGTTTAGTTCGCGGTGACTACGAGCAGTACTTC	CASSLVRGDYEQYF	-	-	TRBV27	TRBJ2-7
TGCGCCAGCAGTTCGAGGGTTGGCGGGAGACTCACAGATACGCAGTATTTT	CASSSRVGGRLTDTQYF	TRBD2	-	TRBV10-1	TRBJ2-3
TGTGCCAGCAGCCAAGCTTTAGTAAACACTGAAGCTTTCTTT	CASSQALVNTEAFF	-	-	TRBV14	TRBJ1-1
TGTGCCAGCAGTTTACTACGGCCCACCGGGGAGCTGTTTTTT	CASSLLRPTGELFF	-	-	TRBV28	TRBJ2-2
TGTGCCAGCAGTGGATACGGGGAGACCCAGTACTTC	CASSGYGETQYF	-	-	TRBV27	TRBJ2-5
TGCAGCGTGGCAGAAAACATTCAGTACTTC	CSVAENIQYF	-	-	TRBV29-1	TRBJ2-4
TGTGCCAGCAGACCACTAGCGGCGATCTCCGGGGAGCAGTTCTTC	CASRPLAAISGEQFF	TRBD2	-	TRBV27	TRBJ2-1
TGTGCCTGGGCAATCGGGAAGAGCCTAGCTTTCTTT	CAWAIGKSLAFF	-	-	TRBV30	TRBJ1-1
TGTGCCAGCAGCGTAGGGGTCCTGGGCACAGATACGCAGTATTTT	CASSVGVLGTDTQYF	-	once	TRBV9	TRBJ2-3
TGTGCCACCAGCAGAGATAGGGGACCGGCAGATACGCAGTATTTT	CATSRDRGPADTQYF	-	-	TRBV15	TRBJ2-3
TGTGCCAGCAACCGACAGGGGTATAATTCACCCCTCCACTTT	CASNRQGYNSPLHF	TRBD1	-	TRBV6-5	TRBJ1-6